Presented here are 5 T cell receptor beta chains from one specimen sequenced in a study of T cell repertoires in cytomegalovirus infection. Each CDR3 protein is one row after TCRdb ran MiXCR on the reads. Counted here are fewer than 300,000 distinct CDR3 sequences, roughly a quarter occurring once; the ten biggest clones make up approximately 13%. Sequenced input: PBMCs. These receptors were collected from a human donor in good health (CMV status not recorded). Some clones in this sample may be carry-over from other donors' samples.

The CDR3 sequence is CASGLAGAYNEQFF. The CDR3 coding sequence is TGTGCCAGCGGTCTAGCGGGAGCCTACAATGAGCAGTTCTTC. J is TRBJ2-1 and V is TRBV12-3 or TRBV12-4, with TRBD2 identical over 10 bases. Trimming at V came to 8 bases and at J to 2 bases, leaving 3 bases not matched to a gene. This CDR3 is 14 amino acids long.

The chain links TRBV6-2 or TRBV6-3 to TRBJ1-5; no firm D call. The CDR3 contains 12 residues. Germline values: CDR1 MNHEY, CDR2 SVGEGT. Trimming left V 6 bases short and J 8 bases short, with 11 bases between. The CDR3 sequence is CASRVGYKPQHF. The CDR3, as DNA: TGTGCCAGCAGAGTGGGGTATAAGCCCCAGCATTTT.

Many counts were recorded for this clonotype. The rearrangement links TRBV7-2 to TRBJ1-4; TRBD1 is a possible D gene (5 bases). Trimming left V 5 bases short and J 7 bases short, with 20 bases between. Germline V gives CDR1 SGHTA, CDR2 FQGNSA. The CDR3 loop spans 16 amino acids. The CDR3 nucleotides are TGTGCCAGCAGCCCTAAAGACAGTCCGAAGACTGAAAAACTGTTTTTT. It translates to CASSPKDSPKTEKLFF.

The rearrangement joins TRBV28 to TRBJ1-5, with TRBD1 as a possible D gene (6 bases). In germline, CDR1 is MDHEN, CDR2 SYDVKM. The germline V and J ends were trimmed by 5 bases and 6 bases, with 20 bases remaining between them. The CDR3 is made up of 16 amino acids. CDR3 sequence: CASSPPGQLMSQPQHF. CDR3 sequence (DNA): TGTGCCAGCAGTCCCCCGGGACAACTAATGAGTCAGCCCCAGCATTTT.

This clonotype was detected many times. V and J are TRBV12-3 or TRBV12-4 and TRBJ2-2; 9 nucleotides line up with TRBD2. This CDR3 is built from 17 residues. V was clipped by 6 bases and J by 2 bases; unmatched bases: 10. The CDR3 region is CASRLLWTSVNTGELFF. The CDR3 DNA reads TGTGCCAGCAGGCTCCTTTGGACTAGCGTCAACACCGGGGAGCTGTTTTTT.